A single sample is the source of the 19 T cell receptor beta chains below, sequenced in a study of control samples from healthy donors and cancer patients. Data came from immunoSEQ multiplex PCR; TCRdb stores just in-frame clones and leaves some out. The sample lists some 110,000 clones; roughly four fifths were seen once. Input material: blood. Receptors originate from a woman in her forties or fifties in good health.

The chain is built from TRBV7-6 and TRBJ1-4, with D perhaps TRBD1 (5 bases). Trimming took off 4 bases at V and 5 bases at J, with 14 bases between the two ends. This CDR3 region has 15 residues. Germline CDR1 and CDR2: SGHVS and FNYEAQ. As DNA, the CDR3 is TGTGCCAGCAGCTCGGGGACCTCCTTAAATGAAAAACTGTTTTTT. Amino acids: CASSSGTSLNEKLFF.

The chain is built from TRBV21-1 and TRBJ1-6. TRBV21-1 has pseudogene status. The CDR3 loop spans 18 amino acids. The CDR3 loop reads CASSDSIATHTSYSPLHF. Written as DNA, the CDR3 is TGTGCCAGCAGTGATTCAATAGCTACACATACATCATATTCACCCCTCCACTTT.

The chain is built from TRBV13 and TRBJ2-3; 12 bases are a match to TRBD2. Germline V CDR1 and CDR2: PRHDT, FYEKMQ (reference sequence). The CDR3 is made up of 17 amino acids. The J segment lost 3 bases and the V segment lost 5 bases, leaving 9 bases of the junction unmatched. As DNA, the CDR3 is TGTGCCAGCAGCCTAATAGGACTAGCGGGGCTAACAGATACGCAGTATTTT. It specifies CASSLIGLAGLTDTQYF.

This clone was detected a few times. The chain has TRBV28 and TRBJ2-3, with unresolved D. The CDR3 has 15 residues. CDR1 and CDR2 from the germline V gene are MDHEN and SYDVKM. V was pared by 1 base and J by 2 bases, with 10 bases between. CDR3 sequence reads: CASSLLSGITDTQYF. CDR3 nucleotide sequence: TGTGCCAGCAGTTTATTATCCGGAATCACAGATACGCAGTATTTT. The variable domain in full, completed from reference TRBV28 and TRBJ2-3, reads DVKVTQSSRYLVKRTGEKVFLECVQDMDHENMFWYRQDPGLGLRLIYFSYDVKMKEKGDIPEGYSVSREKKERFSLILESASTNQTSMYLCASSLLSGITDTQYFGPGTRLTVL.

This clone occurred a few times. The chain couples TRBV30 to TRBJ2-3; the D gene is possibly TRBD2 (5 bases). Trimming stripped 4 bases from V and 0 bases from J, with 17 bases between. This CDR3 contains 16 residues. Germline lookup yields CDR1 GTSNPN and CDR2 SVGIG (reference sequence). CDR3 DNA sequence: TGTGCCTGGAAGCGAGCTTTGAGGGCTAGCACAGATACGCAGTATTTT. Protein product: CAWKRALRASTDTQYF.

The chain links TRBV12-3 or TRBV12-4 to TRBJ1-2, with unresolved D. The CDR3 is 13 amino acids. V dropped 1 base and J dropped 7 bases, with 10 bases sitting between them. The CDR3 DNA reads as TGTGCCAGCAGTTTAGTATCGGAAAGTGGCTACACCTTC. Its protein product is CASSLVSESGYTF.

The V and J genes are TRBV28 and TRBJ1-3; D not certain. CDR3 length: 15 amino acids. Per the germline V gene, CDR1 is MDHEN and CDR2 is SYDVKM. The ends were cut back, 5 bases at V and 8 bases at J, with 19 bases in the middle. CDR3 nucleotide sequence: TGTGCCAGCAGTCCCTTTGCGGGATTCGTTGACACCATATATTTT. This codes for CASSPFAGFVDTIYF. Full variable domain (rest looked up from reference TRBV28 and TRBJ1-3): DVKVTQSSRYLVKRTGEKVFLECVQDMDHENMFWYRQDPGLGLRLIYFSYDVKMKEKGDIPEGYSVSREKKERFSLILESASTNQTSMYLCASSPFAGFVDTIYFGEGSWLTVV.

The J gene is TRBJ2-3, the V gene TRBV24-1; D not resolved. V was cut by 5 bases and J by 3 bases, with 2 bases left in between. Germline CDR1 and CDR2: KGHDR and SFDVKD. The CDR3 contains 11 residues. This CDR3 is CATSATDTQYF. DNA for the CDR3: TGTGCCACCAGTGCGACAGATACGCAGTATTTT.

The chain employs TRBV12-3 or TRBV12-4 and TRBJ2-7; TRBD2 aligns across 12 bases. V trimming: 6 bases; J trimming: 6 bases; junction bases outside the gene matches: 3. The CDR3 is made up of 13 amino acids. The CDR3, as DNA: TGTGCCAGCAGCAGACTAGCGGGAGTCGAGCAGTACTTC. Translating gives CASSRLAGVEQYF.

The gene calls are TRBV11-1 and TRBJ2-7, with 8 positions matching TRBD1. With V trimmed by 5 bases and J by 0 bases, 3 bases remained unmatched. From germline, CDR1 is SGHAT and CDR2 FQDESV (reference sequence). The length of the CDR3 is 14 residues. CDR3 DNA: TGTGCCAGCAGCAGGGACAGGCGCTCCTACGAGCAGTACTTC. Translated, it gives CASSRDRRSYEQYF.

The V call is TRBV11-1, the J call TRBJ2-7; maybe TRBD1 (6 bases). Germline CDR1 reads SGHAT; CDR2 reads FQDESV (reference sequence). The CDR3 length is 16 residues. With 1 base removed from V and 2 bases from J, the gap between germline ends came to 15 bases. DNA of the CDR3: TGTGCCAGCAGCTTAGTCGGGACAAAAGCGACCTACGAGCAGTACTTC. Amino acid sequence: CASSLVGTKATYEQYF. The full variable domain, in which reference TRBV11-1 and TRBJ2-7 provide the parts outside the CDR3, is EAEVAQSPRYKITEKSQAVAFWCDPISGHATLYWYRQILGQGPELLVQFQDESVVDDSQLPKDRFSAERLKGVDSTLKIQPAELGDSAMYLCASSLVGTKATYEQYFGPGTRLTVT.

The rearrangement links TRBV7-3 to TRBJ1-2; TRBD1 is a possible D gene (5 bases). The CDR3 has 13 amino acids. Germline V gene sequence: CDR1 SGHTA, CDR2 FQGTGA. V lost 3 bases to trimming and J lost 6 bases, with 11 bases between them. The CDR3 DNA is TGTGCCAGCAGCTTGGGGGGAGTGGATGGCTACACCTTC. Amino acid sequence: CASSLGGVDGYTF. Filled out from reference TRBV7-3 and TRBJ1-2, the complete variable domain reads GAGVSQTPSNKVTEKGKYVELRCDPISGHTALYWYRQSLGQGPEFLIYFQGTGAADDSGLPNDRFFAVRPEGSVSTLKIQRTERGDSAVYLCASSLGGVDGYTFGSGTRLTVV.

The CDR3 DNA sequence: TGTGCCAGTAGTATGGGGGGCCTTGGAAACACCATATATTTT. It yields the protein CASSMGGLGNTIYF. This chain joins TRBV19 and TRBJ1-3; TRBD1 might be the D (6 bases). The CDR3 has 14 residues. CDR1 and CDR2 from the germline V gene are LNHDA and SQIVND (reference sequence). Trimming shortened V by 3 bases and J by 3 bases, and 9 bases separated the two germline ends.

The chain couples TRBV28 to TRBJ1-5, with 9 bases aligning to TRBD1. Germline values: CDR1 MDHEN, CDR2 SYDVKM. The trim removed 6 bases at V and 7 bases at J, leaving 16 bases unmatched. The CDR3 is made up of 17 amino acids. The CDR3 loop is CASSLDPVGQGRQPQHF. For the CDR3, the DNA is TGTGCCAGCAGCCTTGATCCGGTGGGACAGGGCAGGCAGCCCCAGCATTTT.

J is TRBJ1-1 and V is TRBV4-3; D possibly corresponds to TRBD1 (6 bases). Trimming left V 0 bases short and J 1 base short, with 15 bases between. The V gene's germline CDR1 is LGHNA and CDR2 YSLEER. The CDR3 spans 17 residues. The CDR3 DNA follows: TGCGCCAGCAGCCAAGATATGGGGGGCCGAGGGAACACTGAAGCTTTCTTT. Its protein is CASSQDMGGRGNTEAFF.

In its sample, this clone was seen a few times. The CDR3 loop is CASSSQGTTNEKLFF. The CDR3 DNA is TGTGCCAGCAGCTCGCAGGGGACTACTAATGAAAAACTGTTTTTT. The gene calls are TRBV5-5 and TRBJ1-4; TRBD1 is a possible D gene (6 bases). Between the trimmed V and J ends, which lost 3 bases and 2 bases, there was a span of 11 bases. The CDR3 extends over 15 amino acids. Germline assignment: CDR1 SGHKS and CDR2 YYEKEE (reference sequence).

The CDR3 region is CASSFVTGYRNTEAFF. CDR3 DNA: TGCGCCAGCAGCTTCGTTACAGGGTATAGAAACACTGAAGCTTTCTTT. This chain connects TRBV5-1 to TRBJ1-1, with TRBD1 as a possible D gene (6 bases). Per the germline V gene, CDR1 is SGHRS and CDR2 is YFSETQ. The CDR3 is 16 residues long. The V and J ends lost 2 bases and 2 bases respectively, with 16 bases between them.

The V and J genes are TRBV7-2 and TRBJ1-4, with a weak D call TRBD1 (6 bases). The CDR3 totals 14 residues. Germline V lookup: CDR1 SGHTA, CDR2 FQGNSA. V was clipped by 7 bases and J by 6 bases, with 15 bases between them. The CDR3 protein is CASTRGGGDEKLFF. The CDR3 DNA reads TGTGCCAGCACTCGAGGGGGGGGCGATGAAAAACTGTTTTTT.

The chain couples TRBV11-2 to TRBJ2-3; D is possibly TRBD1 (8 bases). The V and J ends lost 6 bases and 2 bases respectively, with 18 bases between them. Germline CDR1 reads SGHAT; CDR2 reads FQNNGV. This CDR3 comprises 16 residues. The CDR3: CASRKLQGGPTDTQYF. The CDR3 nucleotides read TGTGCCAGCAGGAAGCTACAGGGGGGGCCCACAGATACGCAGTATTTT.